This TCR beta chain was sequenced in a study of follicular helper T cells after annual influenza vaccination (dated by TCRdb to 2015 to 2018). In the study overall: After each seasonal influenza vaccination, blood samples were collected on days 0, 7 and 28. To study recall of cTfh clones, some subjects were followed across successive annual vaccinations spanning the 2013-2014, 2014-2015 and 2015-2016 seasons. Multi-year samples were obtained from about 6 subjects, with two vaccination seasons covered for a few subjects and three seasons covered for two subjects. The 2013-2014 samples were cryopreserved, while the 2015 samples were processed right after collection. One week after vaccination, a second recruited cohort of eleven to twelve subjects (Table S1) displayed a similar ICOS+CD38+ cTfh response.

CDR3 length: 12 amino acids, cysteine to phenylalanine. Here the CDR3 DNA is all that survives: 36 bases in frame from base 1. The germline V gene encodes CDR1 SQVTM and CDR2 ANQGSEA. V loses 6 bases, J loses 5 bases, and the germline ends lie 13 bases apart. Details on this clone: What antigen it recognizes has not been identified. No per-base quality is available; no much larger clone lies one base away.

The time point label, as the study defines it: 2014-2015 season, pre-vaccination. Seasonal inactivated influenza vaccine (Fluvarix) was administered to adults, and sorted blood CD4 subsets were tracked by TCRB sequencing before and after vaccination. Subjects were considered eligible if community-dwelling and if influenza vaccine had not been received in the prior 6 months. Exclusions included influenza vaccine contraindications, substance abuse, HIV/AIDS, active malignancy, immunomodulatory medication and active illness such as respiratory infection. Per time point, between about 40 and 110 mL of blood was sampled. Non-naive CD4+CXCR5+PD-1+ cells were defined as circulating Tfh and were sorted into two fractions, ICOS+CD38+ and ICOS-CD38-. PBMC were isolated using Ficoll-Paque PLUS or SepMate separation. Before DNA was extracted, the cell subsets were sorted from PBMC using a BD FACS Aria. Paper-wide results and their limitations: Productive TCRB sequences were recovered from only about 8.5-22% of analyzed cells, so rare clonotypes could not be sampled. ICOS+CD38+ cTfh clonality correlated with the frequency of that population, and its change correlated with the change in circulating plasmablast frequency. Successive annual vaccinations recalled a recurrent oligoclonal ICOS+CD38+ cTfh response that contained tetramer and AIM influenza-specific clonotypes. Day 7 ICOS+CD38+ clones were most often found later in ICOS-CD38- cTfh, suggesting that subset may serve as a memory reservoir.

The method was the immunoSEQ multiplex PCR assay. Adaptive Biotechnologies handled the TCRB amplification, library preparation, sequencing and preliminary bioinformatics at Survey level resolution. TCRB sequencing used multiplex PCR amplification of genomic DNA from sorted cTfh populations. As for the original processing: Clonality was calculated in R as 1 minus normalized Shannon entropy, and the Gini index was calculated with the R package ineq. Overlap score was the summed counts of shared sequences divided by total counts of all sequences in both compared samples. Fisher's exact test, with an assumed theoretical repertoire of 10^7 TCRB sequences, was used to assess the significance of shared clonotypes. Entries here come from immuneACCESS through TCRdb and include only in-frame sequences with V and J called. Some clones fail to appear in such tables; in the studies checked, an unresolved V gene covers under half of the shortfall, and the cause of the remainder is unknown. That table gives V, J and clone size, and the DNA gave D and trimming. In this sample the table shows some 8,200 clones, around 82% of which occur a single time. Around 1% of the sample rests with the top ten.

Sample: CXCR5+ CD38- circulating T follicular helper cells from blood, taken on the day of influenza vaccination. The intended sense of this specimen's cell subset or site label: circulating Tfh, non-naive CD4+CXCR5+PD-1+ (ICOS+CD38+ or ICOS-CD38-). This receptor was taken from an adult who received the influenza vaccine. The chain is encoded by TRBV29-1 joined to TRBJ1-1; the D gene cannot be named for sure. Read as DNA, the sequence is TGCAGCGTCGAACCAGATTTGACTGAAGCTTTCTTT. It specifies CSVEPDLTEAFF.